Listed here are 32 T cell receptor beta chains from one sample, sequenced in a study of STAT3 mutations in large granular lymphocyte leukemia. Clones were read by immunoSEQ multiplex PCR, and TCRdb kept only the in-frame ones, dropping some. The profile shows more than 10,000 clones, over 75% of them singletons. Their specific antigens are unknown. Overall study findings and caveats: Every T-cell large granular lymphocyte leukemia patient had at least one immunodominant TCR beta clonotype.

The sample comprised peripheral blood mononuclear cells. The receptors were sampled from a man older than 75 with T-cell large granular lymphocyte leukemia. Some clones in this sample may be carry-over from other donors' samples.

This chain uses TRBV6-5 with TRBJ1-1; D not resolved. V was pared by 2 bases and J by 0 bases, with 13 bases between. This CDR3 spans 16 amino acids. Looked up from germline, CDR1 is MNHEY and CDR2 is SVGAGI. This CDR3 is CASSYGKGTMNTEAFF. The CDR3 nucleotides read TGTGCCAGCAGTTACGGGAAGGGAACTATGAACACTGAAGCTTTCTTT.

CDR3 in amino acids: CASSYTSGANVLTF. CDR3 in DNA: TGTGCCAGCAGTTATACCTCTGGGGCCAACGTCCTGACTTTC. The V and J genes are TRBV6-5 and TRBJ2-6; no clear D gene. The V end lost 3 bases, the J end lost 0 bases, and 3 bases lay between the germline ends. The CDR3 covers 14 residues. The V gene's germline CDR1 is MNHEY and CDR2 SVGAGI.

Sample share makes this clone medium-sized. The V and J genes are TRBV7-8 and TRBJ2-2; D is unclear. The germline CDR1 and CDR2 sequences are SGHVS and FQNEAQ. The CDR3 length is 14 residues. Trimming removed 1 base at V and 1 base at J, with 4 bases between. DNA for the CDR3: TGTGCCAGCAGCTTAGTAGGGAACACCGGGGAGCTGTTTTTT. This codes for CASSLVGNTGELFF.

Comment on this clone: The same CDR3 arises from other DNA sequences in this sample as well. The CDR3 DNA reads as TGTGCCAGTAGTATTCAGGGGCCCAATCAGCCCCAGCATTTT. This translates into CASSIQGPNQPQHF. The chain uses TRBV19 and TRBJ1-5, with a possible D match to TRBD1 (6 bases). V was pared by 3 bases and J by 3 bases, with 9 bases between. The CDR3 covers 14 residues. CDR1 is LNHDA, CDR2 SQIVND, per germline (reference sequence).

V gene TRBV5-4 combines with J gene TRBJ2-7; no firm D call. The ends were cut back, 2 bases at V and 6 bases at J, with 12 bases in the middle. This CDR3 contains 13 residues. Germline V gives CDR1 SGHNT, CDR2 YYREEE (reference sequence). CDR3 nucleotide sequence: TGTGCCAGCAGCTTAGGACCCTACGGCGAGCAGTACTTC. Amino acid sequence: CASSLGPYGEQYF.

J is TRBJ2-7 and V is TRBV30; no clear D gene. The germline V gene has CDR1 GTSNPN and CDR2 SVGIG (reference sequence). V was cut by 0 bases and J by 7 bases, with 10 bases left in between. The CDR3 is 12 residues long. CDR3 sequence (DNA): TGTGCCTGGAGTGTTCCACCTGATGAGCAGTACTTC. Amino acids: CAWSVPPDEQYF.

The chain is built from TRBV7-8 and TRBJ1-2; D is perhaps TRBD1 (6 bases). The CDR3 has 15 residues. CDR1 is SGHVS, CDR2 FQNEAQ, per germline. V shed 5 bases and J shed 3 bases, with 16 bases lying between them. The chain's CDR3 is CASSVQGRRYYGYTF. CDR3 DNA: TGTGCCAGCAGCGTACAGGGTCGGCGGTACTATGGCTACACCTTC.

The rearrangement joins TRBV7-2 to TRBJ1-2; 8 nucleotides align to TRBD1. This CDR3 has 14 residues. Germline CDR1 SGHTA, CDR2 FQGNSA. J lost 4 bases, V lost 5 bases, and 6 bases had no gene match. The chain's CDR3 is CASSQSTGGYGYTF. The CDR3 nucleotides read TGTGCCAGCAGCCAATCTACAGGGGGCTATGGCTACACCTTC.

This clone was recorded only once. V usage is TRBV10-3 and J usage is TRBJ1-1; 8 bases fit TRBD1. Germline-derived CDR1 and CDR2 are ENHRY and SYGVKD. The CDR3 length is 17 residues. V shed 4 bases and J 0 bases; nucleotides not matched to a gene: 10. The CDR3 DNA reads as TGTGCCATCAGTGGGACAGGGTGGGATGAAATGAACACTGAAGCTTTCTTT. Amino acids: CAISGTGWDEMNTEAFF.

The chain's CDR3 is CASSLAVTGGRGYGYTF. The CDR3 DNA reads as TGTGCCAGCAGCTTGGCGGTGACCGGCGGGCGCGGCTATGGCTACACCTTC. This chain connects TRBV5-4 to TRBJ1-2; D gene unclear. The CDR3 is 17 residues long. V lost 0 bases and J 4 bases, leaving 19 bases between the germline ends. The germline V gene encodes CDR1 SGHNT and CDR2 YYREEE (reference sequence).

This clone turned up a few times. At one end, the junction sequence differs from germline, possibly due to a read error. CDR3 loop: CASSLMTVPDTPHF. The CDR3 bases are TGTGCCAGCTCACTAATGACAGTACCAGATACGCCTCATTTT. The chain combines TRBV18 with TRBJ2-3; TRBD1 might be the D (5 bases). CDR3 length: 14 residues. The germline CDR1 and CDR2 sequences are KGHSH and LQKENI.

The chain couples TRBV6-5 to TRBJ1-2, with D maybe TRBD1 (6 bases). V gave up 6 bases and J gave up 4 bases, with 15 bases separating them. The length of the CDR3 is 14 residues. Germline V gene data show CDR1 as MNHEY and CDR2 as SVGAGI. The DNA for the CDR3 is TGTGCCAGCAGCGTACAGGGAGGGGGCTATGGCTACACCTTC. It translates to CASSVQGGGYGYTF.

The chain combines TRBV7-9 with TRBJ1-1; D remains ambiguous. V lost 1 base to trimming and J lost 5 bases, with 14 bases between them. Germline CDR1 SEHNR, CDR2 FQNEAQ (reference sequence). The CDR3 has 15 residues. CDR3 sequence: CASSLEGPVGTEAFF. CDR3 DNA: TGTGCCAGCAGCTTAGAGGGTCCAGTAGGGACTGAAGCTTTCTTT.

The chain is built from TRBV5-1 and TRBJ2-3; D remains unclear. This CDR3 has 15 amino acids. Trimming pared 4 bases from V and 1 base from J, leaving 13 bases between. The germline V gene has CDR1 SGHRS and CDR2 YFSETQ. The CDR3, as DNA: TGCGCCAGCAGCCCCGGGCAGCCAGGCACAGATACGCAGTATTTT. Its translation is CASSPGQPGTDTQYF.

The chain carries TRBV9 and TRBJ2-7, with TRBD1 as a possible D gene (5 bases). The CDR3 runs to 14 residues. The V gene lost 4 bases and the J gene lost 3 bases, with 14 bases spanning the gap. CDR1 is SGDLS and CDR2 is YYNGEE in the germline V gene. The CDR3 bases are TGTGCCAGCAGCCGAGGACATTCCAACTACGAGCAGTACTTC. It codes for CASSRGHSNYEQYF. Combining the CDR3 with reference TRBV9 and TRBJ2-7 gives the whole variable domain DSGVTQTPKHLITATGQRVTLRCSPRSGDLSVYWYQQSLDQGLQFLIQYYNGEERAKGNILERFSAQQFPDLHSELNLSSLELGDSALYFCASSRGHSNYEQYFGPGTRLTVT.

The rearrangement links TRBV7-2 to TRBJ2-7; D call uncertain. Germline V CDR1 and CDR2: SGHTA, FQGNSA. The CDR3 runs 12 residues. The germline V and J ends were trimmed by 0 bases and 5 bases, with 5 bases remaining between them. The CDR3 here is CASSLAVDEQYF. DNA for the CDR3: TGTGCCAGCAGCTTAGCCGTAGACGAGCAGTACTTC.

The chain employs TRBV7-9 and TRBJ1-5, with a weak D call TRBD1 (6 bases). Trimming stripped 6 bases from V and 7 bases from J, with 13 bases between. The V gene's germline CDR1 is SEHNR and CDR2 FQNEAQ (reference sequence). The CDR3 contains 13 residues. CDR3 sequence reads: CASSWGREQPQHF. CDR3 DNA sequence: TGTGCCAGCAGTTGGGGGCGAGAGCAGCCCCAGCATTTT.

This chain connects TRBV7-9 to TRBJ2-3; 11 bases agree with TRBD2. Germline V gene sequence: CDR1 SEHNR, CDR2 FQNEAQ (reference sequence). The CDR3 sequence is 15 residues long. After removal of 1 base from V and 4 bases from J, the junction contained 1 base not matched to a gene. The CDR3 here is CASSLVAGGADTQYF. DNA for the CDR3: TGTGCCAGCAGCTTAGTAGCGGGGGGGGCAGATACGCAGTATTTT.

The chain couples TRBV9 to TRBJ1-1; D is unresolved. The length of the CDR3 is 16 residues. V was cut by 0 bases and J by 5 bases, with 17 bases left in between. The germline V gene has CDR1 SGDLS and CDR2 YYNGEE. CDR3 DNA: TGTGCCAGCAGCGTAGGTTCCCGAGGGTTTTTGACTGAAGCTTTCTTT. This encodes CASSVGSRGFLTEAFF. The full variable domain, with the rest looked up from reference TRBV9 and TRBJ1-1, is DSGVTQTPKHLITATGQRVTLRCSPRSGDLSVYWYQQSLDQGLQFLIQYYNGEERAKGNILERFSAQQFPDLHSELNLSSLELGDSALYFCASSVGSRGFLTEAFFGQGTRLTVV.

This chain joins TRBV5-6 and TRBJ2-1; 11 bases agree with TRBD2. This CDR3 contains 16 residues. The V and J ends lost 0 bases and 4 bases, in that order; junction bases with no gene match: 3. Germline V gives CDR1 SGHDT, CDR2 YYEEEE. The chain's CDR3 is CASSLAIAGGYNEQFF. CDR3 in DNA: TGTGCCAGCAGCTTGGCCATAGCGGGGGGGTACAATGAGCAGTTCTTC.

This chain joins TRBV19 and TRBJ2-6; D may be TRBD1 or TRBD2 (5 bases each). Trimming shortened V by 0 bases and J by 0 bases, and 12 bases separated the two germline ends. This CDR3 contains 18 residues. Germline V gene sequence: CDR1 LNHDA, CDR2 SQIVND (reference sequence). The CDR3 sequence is CASSIDPGPTSGANVLTF. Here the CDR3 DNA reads TGTGCCAGTAGTATAGACCCGGGACCCACCTCTGGGGCCAACGTCCTGACTTTC.

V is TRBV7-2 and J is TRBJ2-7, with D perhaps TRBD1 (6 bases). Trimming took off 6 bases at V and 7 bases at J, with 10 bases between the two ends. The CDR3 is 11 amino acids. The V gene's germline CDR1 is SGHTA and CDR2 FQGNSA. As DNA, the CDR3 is TGTGCCAGCAGGCAGGGGAGTGAGCAGTACTTC. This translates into CASRQGSEQYF.

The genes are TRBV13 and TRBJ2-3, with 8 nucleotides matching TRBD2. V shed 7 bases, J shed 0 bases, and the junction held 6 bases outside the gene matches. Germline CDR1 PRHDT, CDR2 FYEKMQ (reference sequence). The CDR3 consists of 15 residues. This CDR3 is CASTLAGPSTDTQYF. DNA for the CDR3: TGTGCCAGCACCCTAGCGGGTCCTAGCACAGATACGCAGTATTTT.

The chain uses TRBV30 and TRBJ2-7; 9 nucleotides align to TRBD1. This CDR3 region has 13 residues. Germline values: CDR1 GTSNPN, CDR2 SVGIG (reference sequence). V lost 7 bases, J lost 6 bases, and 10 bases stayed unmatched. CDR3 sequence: CAFNRGRSGEQYF. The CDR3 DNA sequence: TGTGCCTTTAACAGGGGGCGGTCGGGCGAGCAGTACTTC.

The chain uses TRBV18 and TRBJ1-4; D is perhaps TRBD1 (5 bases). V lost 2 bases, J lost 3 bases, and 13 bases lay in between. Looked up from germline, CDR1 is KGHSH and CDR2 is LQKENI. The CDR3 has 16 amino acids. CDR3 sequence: CASSPRQGRPNEKLFF. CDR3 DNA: TGTGCCAGCTCACCAAGGCAGGGACGGCCTAATGAAAAACTGTTTTTT.

The CDR3 region is CAWSSGGSSYNEQFF. For the CDR3, the DNA is TGTGCCTGGAGTAGCGGGGGAAGCTCCTACAATGAGCAGTTCTTC. V usage is TRBV30 and J usage is TRBJ2-1, with 8 positions matching TRBD2. The length of the CDR3 is 15 residues. V lost 2 bases and J lost 0; bases outside the gene matches: 3. Germline V gene data show CDR1 as GTSNPN and CDR2 as SVGIG (reference sequence).

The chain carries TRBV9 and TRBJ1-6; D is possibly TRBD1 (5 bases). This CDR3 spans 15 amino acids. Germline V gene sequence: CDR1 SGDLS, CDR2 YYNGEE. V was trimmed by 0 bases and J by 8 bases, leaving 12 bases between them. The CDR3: CASSVGGRVDSPLHF. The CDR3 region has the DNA TGTGCCAGCAGCGTAGGGGGCAGGGTCGATTCACCCCTCCACTTT.

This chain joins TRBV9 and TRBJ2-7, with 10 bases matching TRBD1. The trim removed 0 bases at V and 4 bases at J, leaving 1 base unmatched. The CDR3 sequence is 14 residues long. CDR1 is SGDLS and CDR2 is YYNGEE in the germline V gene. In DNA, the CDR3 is TGTGCCAGCAGCGTAGGGGACAGGGGATACGAGCAGTACTTC. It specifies CASSVGDRGYEQYF. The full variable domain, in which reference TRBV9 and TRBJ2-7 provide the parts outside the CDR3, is DSGVTQTPKHLITATGQRVTLRCSPRSGDLSVYWYQQSLDQGLQFLIQYYNGEERAKGNILERFSAQQFPDLHSELNLSSLELGDSALYFCASSVGDRGYEQYFGPGTRLTVT.

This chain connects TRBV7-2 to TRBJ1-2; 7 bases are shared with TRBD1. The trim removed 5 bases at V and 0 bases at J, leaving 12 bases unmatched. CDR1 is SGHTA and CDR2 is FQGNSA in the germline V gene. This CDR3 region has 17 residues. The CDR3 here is CASSPRGPGGTNYGYTF. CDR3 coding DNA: TGTGCCAGCAGCCCGCGGGGGCCAGGGGGTACTAACTATGGCTACACCTTC.

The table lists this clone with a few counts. The CDR3 DNA reads as TGCGCCAGCAGCAGCCGGACTAGCGGGGTTTCAGATACGCAGTATTTT. Its protein is CASSSRTSGVSDTQYF. V and J are TRBV5-1 and TRBJ2-3; TRBD2 agrees at 12 bases. CDR1 and CDR2 from the germline V gene are SGHRS and YFSETQ. V shed 4 bases, J shed 4 bases, and the junction held 7 bases outside the gene matches. This CDR3 region has 16 residues.

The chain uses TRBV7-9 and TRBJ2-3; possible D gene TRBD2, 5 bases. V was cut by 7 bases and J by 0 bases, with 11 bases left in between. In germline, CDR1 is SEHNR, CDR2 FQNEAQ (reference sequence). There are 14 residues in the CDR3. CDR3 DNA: TGTGCCAGCAAAAAAGCGGACAGCACAGATACGCAGTATTTT. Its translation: CASKKADSTDTQYF. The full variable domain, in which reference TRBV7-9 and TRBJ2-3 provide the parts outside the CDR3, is DTGVSQNPRHKITKRGQNVTFRCDPISEHNRLYWYRQTLGQGPEFLTYFQNEAQLEKSRLLSDRFSAERPKGSFSTLEIQRTEQGDSAMYLCASKKADSTDTQYFGPGTRLTVL.

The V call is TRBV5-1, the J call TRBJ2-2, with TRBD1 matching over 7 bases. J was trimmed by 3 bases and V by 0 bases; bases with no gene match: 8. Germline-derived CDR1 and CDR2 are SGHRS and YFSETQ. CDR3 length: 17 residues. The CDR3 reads CASSLEGSGGDTGELFF. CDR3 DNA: TGCGCCAGCAGCTTGGAGGGGTCAGGGGGAGACACCGGGGAGCTGTTTTTT.